This entry lists 13 T cell receptor beta chains sequenced from one sample in a study of blood T cell repertoires in COVID-19. Here immunoSEQ multiplex PCR was the method, and the copy in TCRdb shows in-frame clones only, minus some. The table lists roughly 60,000 clones, more than 90% of them singletons. The material sequenced was peripheral blood. These receptor sequences come from a human donor in a cohort sampled during active COVID-19.

The count of this clone is one. The V and J genes are TRBV9 and TRBJ1-1, with 8 bases fitting TRBD1. The germline CDR1 and CDR2 sequences are SGDLS and YYNGEE. The CDR3 is 15 amino acids. The V segment lost 3 bases and the J segment 5 bases; nucleotides outside the gene matches: 9. CDR3 sequence reads: CASSAPGGGWTEAFF. The DNA of the CDR3 is TGTGCCAGCAGCGCACCAGGGGGCGGGTGGACTGAAGCTTTCTTT.

The chain links TRBV2 to TRBJ1-1; 7 nucleotides line up with TRBD1. Per germline, CDR1 SNHLY and CDR2 FYNNEI. Trimming removed 6 bases from V and 11 bases from J; junction bases left unmatched: 9. The CDR3 has 12 amino acids. The DNA of the CDR3 is TGTGCCAGCAGCTTCTCACAGGGGCGGGCTTTCTTT. This sequence encodes CASSFSQGRAFF.

The rearrangement joins TRBV4-2 to TRBJ1-2, with D unresolved. V lost 4 bases and J lost 5, with 14 bases in between. The CDR3 is 14 residues long. The germline V gene has CDR1 LGHNA and CDR2 YNFKEQ. The CDR3 here is CASSPSGLMYGYTF. The CDR3 DNA is TGTGCCAGCAGCCCATCCGGACTCATGTATGGCTACACCTTC.

This chain joins TRBV9 and TRBJ2-3, with 11 bases that match TRBD2. The CDR3 spans 14 residues. CDR1 and CDR2 from the germline V gene are SGDLS and YYNGEE. V dropped 1 base and J dropped 7; count of bases not matched to a gene: 2. CDR3 DNA sequence: TGTGCCAGCAGCGTAACTAGCGGGAGTTATACGCAGTATTTT. Its protein is CASSVTSGSYTQYF.

The chain recombines TRBV9 with TRBJ2-5; 7 bases match TRBD1. Germline CDR1 is SGDLS and CDR2 is YYNGEE. This CDR3 has 15 residues. J was trimmed by 5 bases and V by 3 bases; bases with no gene match: 10. The CDR3 protein is CASSGRDSFWETQYF. The DNA of the CDR3 is TGTGCCAGCAGCGGCCGGGACAGCTTTTGGGAGACCCAGTACTTC. Combining the CDR3 with reference TRBV9 and TRBJ2-5 gives the whole variable domain DSGVTQTPKHLITATGQRVTLRCSPRSGDLSVYWYQQSLDQGLQFLIQYYNGEERAKGNILERFSAQQFPDLHSELNLSSLELGDSALYFCASSGRDSFWETQYFGPGTRLLVL.

This chain links TRBV27 with TRBJ1-2; 10 nucleotides align to TRBD1. V gave up 2 bases and J gave up 4 bases; unmatched junction bases: 19. Germline assignment: CDR1 MNHEY and CDR2 SMNVEV (reference sequence). CDR3 size: 20 residues. The CDR3: CASSLVPPVSSGTGAYGYTF. The CDR3 nucleotides are TGTGCCAGCAGTTTAGTCCCGCCCGTTTCTTCCGGGACAGGGGCCTATGGCTACACCTTC.

The V call is TRBV3-1 (or the pseudogene TRBV3-2), the J call TRBJ2-1, with a weak D call TRBD2 (6 bases). The CDR3 loop spans 13 amino acids. The V gene lost 4 bases and the J gene lost 8 bases, with 12 bases spanning the gap. Germline V gene data show CDR1 as LGHDT and CDR2 as YNNKEL (reference sequence). The CDR3 spells CASSPFGSHEQFF. The CDR3 nucleotides read TGTGCCAGCAGCCCCTTCGGGAGCCATGAGCAGTTCTTC.

This chain joins TRBV3-1 (or the pseudogene TRBV3-2) and TRBJ1-1; D is possibly TRBD1 (6 bases). The length of the CDR3 is 14 residues. Trimming shortened V by 4 bases and J by 0 bases, and 9 bases separated the two germline ends. The germline V gene has CDR1 LGHDT and CDR2 YNNKEL (reference sequence). This CDR3 reads CASSRSGVNTEAFF. The CDR3, as DNA: TGTGCCAGCAGCCGCTCAGGGGTGAACACTGAAGCTTTCTTT.

The chain couples TRBV3-1 (or the pseudogene TRBV3-2) to TRBJ1-1, with a weak D call TRBD1 (5 bases). This CDR3 region has 12 residues. Trimming took off 0 bases at V and 10 bases at J, with 9 bases between the two ends. In germline, CDR1 is LGHDT, CDR2 YNNKEL (reference sequence). The CDR3 DNA is TGTGCCAGCAGCCAAGAGGTAGGGGTAGCTTTCTTT. Protein: CASSQEVGVAFF.

V usage is TRBV3-1 (or the pseudogene TRBV3-2) and J usage is TRBJ2-5; TRBD2 matches 7 bases. This CDR3 is built from 15 residues. With 4 bases clipped from V and 2 bases from J, the junction kept 7 bases outside the gene matches. CDR1 and CDR2 from the germline V gene are LGHDT and YNNKEL (reference sequence). CDR3 in amino acids: CASSLRTSQQETQYF. The CDR3 DNA is TGTGCCAGCAGCCTTAGGACTAGTCAACAAGAGACCCAGTACTTC.

In this sample, this clone turned up a few times. The chain links TRBV14 to TRBJ2-7; TRBD1 aligns across 8 bases. V lost 11 bases to trimming and J lost 5 bases; unmatched junction nucleotides: 8. The CDR3 has 12 residues. Germline CDR1 reads SGHDN; CDR2 reads FVKESK. In DNA form, the CDR3 reads TGTGCCCTCCGGGACAGGTTGGACGAGCAGTACTTC. Amino acid sequence: CALRDRLDEQYF. Full variable domain (rest looked up from reference TRBV14 and TRBJ2-7): EAGVTQFPSHSVIEKGQTVTLRCDPISGHDNLYWYRRVMGKEIKFLLHFVKESKQDESGMPNNRFLAERTGGTYSTLKVQPAELEDSGVYFCALRDRLDEQYFGPGTRLTVT.

V and J are TRBV7-3 and TRBJ2-3, with 12 bases matching TRBD2. V shed 4 bases, J shed 3 bases, and the junction held 5 bases outside the gene matches. The CDR3 has 16 residues. Per the germline V gene, CDR1 is SGHTA and CDR2 is FQGTGA. The CDR3 DNA is TGTGCCAGCAGCTCCGGGACTAGCGGGTTTACAGATACGCAGTATTTT. Amino acids: CASSSGTSGFTDTQYF. The full variable domain, in which reference TRBV7-3 and TRBJ2-3 provide the parts outside the CDR3, is GAGVSQTPSNKVTEKGKYVELRCDPISGHTALYWYRQSLGQGPEFLIYFQGTGAADDSGLPNDRFFAVRPEGSVSTLKIQRTERGDSAVYLCASSSGTSGFTDTQYFGPGTRLTVL.

This chain joins TRBV7-8 and TRBJ1-2; possible D gene TRBD1, 6 bases. Germline-derived CDR1 and CDR2 are SGHVS and FQNEAQ. V lost 5 bases and J lost 0, with 19 bases in between. The CDR3 extends over 17 amino acids. This chain's CDR3 is CASSPYRVAKANYGYTF. The CDR3 bases are TGTGCCAGCAGCCCGTACAGGGTGGCAAAAGCTAACTATGGCTACACCTTC.